Listed below are T cell receptor beta chains from one sample, sequenced in a study of T cells in Graves' hyperthyroidism and ophthalmopathy. MiXCR, run by TCRdb on the multiplex PCR reads, gives a single entry per CDR3 protein. The profile shows about 520,000 distinct CDR3 sequences, around 20% of them singletons. Material for sequencing was blood. The receptors were gathered from a man younger than 30 with Graves' hyperthyroidism. CDR3s include the opening cysteine and the closing phenylalanine or tryptophan. A D gene is named only where the DNA matches it firmly. Size is omitted from some rows. Given values are once, few, many or a class for expanded clones.

CDR3nt	CDR3aa	j_gene	v_gene	abundance	d_gene
TGCGCCAGCAGCGACGGATTGAGCAATCAGCCCCAGCATTTT	CASSDGLSNQPQHF	TRBJ1-5	TRBV5-1	many	.
TGTGCCAGCAGCCGCCGCCAGACAGGGAAGTATGGCTACACCTTC	CASSRRQTGKYGYTF	TRBJ1-2	TRBV3-1	few	TRBD1
TGTGCCAGCAGCCACCGACTGATAGCGACAGCCCAAGAGACCCAGTACTTC	CASSHRLIATAQETQYF	TRBJ2-5	TRBV7-2	many	.
TGTGCCTGCCACCTGGAGGTAAATCAGCCCCAGCATTTT	CACHLEVNQPQHF	TRBJ1-5	TRBV2	many	.
TGTGCCAGCAGCCAAGGGTTACAGGCGAACACCGGGGAGCTGTTTTTT	CASSQGLQANTGELFF	TRBJ2-2	TRBV4-2	.	.
TGTGCCAGCAGCCACAGGGGGCTTAGCACTGAAGCTTTCTTT	CASSHRGLSTEAFF	TRBJ1-1	TRBV14	many	TRBD1
TGCAGTGCGGGGGGACAGAACTACGAGCAGTACTTC	CSAGGQNYEQYF	TRBJ2-7	TRBV20-1	many	.
TGTGCCAGCAGTGAAGGCGGTTTCACGCCCCAGCATTTT	CASSEGGFTPQHF	TRBJ1-5	TRBV25-1	many	.
TGTGCCAGCAGCCTGTCGACAGGGGAGAACCCTGAAGCTTTCTTT	CASSLSTGENPEAFF	TRBJ1-1	TRBV7-8	many	TRBD1
TGTGCCAGTAGTATAGCAACCTGGACCGGGGAGCTGTTTTTT	CASSIATWTGELFF	TRBJ2-2	TRBV19	many	.
TGCGCCAGCAGCTTGTGGGAAATGAGTGGCTACACCTTC	CASSLWEMSGYTF	TRBJ1-2	TRBV5-1	.	.
TGTGCCAGCAGTGGCACAGGGGTCACTGAAGCTTTCTTT	CASSGTGVTEAFF	TRBJ1-1	TRBV25-1	many	TRBD1
TGTGCCACCCAGGGACTAGCGGGCCCCTACGAGCAGTACTTC	CATQGLAGPYEQYF	TRBJ2-7	TRBV10-3	.	TRBD2